This T cell receptor (beta chain) was found in a study of blood T cell repertoires in COVID-19. The CDR3 totals 14 residues. Germline CDR1 and CDR2: LGHDT and YNNKEL (reference sequence). Trimming left V 4 bases short and J 0 bases short, with 8 bases between. Original analysis: Nucleated cell counts were estimated from reference gene primer amplification. Data came from immunoSEQ multiplex PCR; TCRdb stores just in-frame clones and leaves some out. For V, J and clone size, that table is used; D and trimming come from the DNA. Here the sample spans under 250,000 clones, approximately 82% being singletons.

The V gene is TRBV3-1 (or the pseudogene TRBV3-2), the J gene TRBJ2-3; perhaps TRBD2 as D (6 bases). This TCR was recovered from a woman aged 40 to 50 with acute or convalescent COVID-19. The specimen sequenced was peripheral blood. The CDR3 DNA reads TGTGCCAGCAGCCTTGGGAGGAGCACAGATACGCAGTATTTT. Amino acids: CASSLGRSTDTQYF.